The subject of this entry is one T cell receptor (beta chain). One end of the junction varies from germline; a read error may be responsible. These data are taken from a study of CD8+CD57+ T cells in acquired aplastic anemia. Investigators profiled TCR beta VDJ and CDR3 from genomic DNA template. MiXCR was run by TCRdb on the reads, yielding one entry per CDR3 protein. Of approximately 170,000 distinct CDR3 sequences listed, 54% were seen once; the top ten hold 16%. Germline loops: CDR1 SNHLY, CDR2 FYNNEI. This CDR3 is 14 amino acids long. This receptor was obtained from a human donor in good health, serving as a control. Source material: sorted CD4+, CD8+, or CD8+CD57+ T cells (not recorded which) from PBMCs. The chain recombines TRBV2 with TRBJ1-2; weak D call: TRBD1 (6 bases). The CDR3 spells CASRLGGPNYGYTF. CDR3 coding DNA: TGCGCCAGCAGGCTGGGGGGGCCCAACTATGGCTACACCTTC.